This passage covers 20 T cell receptor beta chains from one sample sequenced in a study of blood T cell repertoires in COVID-19. Assay: immunoSEQ multiplex PCR; the TCRdb copy retains only in-frame clones and omits some. The sample includes over 100,000 clones, about 85% seen only once; the top ten take approximately 1.5%. The source material was peripheral blood. The receptor set was obtained from a middle-aged man with acute or convalescent COVID-19.

The chain is built from TRBV28 and TRBJ2-4; tentative D call: TRBD1 (5 bases). The CDR3 sequence is 14 residues long. Germline lookup yields CDR1 MDHEN and CDR2 SYDVKM. V was clipped by 5 bases and J by 7 bases, with 15 bases between them. The CDR3 sequence: CASSGSPGMNIQYF. In DNA, the CDR3 is TGTGCCAGCAGTGGTTCCCCAGGGATGAACATTCAGTACTTC.

The chain carries TRBV12-3 or TRBV12-4 and TRBJ1-1, with TRBD1 matching 9 bases. Germline trimming cut 5 bases from V and 4 bases from J; bases unmatched to any gene: 2. The CDR3 covers 13 residues. The CDR3 nucleotides are TGTGCCAGCAGTGCGGACAGGGGCACTGAAGCTTTCTTT. Its protein product is CASSADRGTEAFF.

This chain connects TRBV27 to TRBJ2-5; TRBD2 matches 10 bases. The CDR3 consists of 16 residues. Trimming at V came to 6 bases and at J to 5 bases, leaving 12 bases not matched to a gene. CDR1 and CDR2 (germline): MNHEY, SMNVEV (reference sequence). CDR3 protein: CASRPTPAGGRETQYF. In DNA form, the CDR3 reads TGTGCCAGCAGACCTACCCCAGCGGGGGGGCGGGAGACCCAGTACTTC.

V usage is TRBV7-2 and J usage is TRBJ2-2; tentative D call: TRBD1 (6 bases). CDR1 is SGHTA and CDR2 is FQGNSA in the germline V gene. This CDR3 has 16 residues. The V end lost 5 bases, the J end lost 0 bases, and 13 bases lay between the germline ends. The CDR3 region has the DNA TGTGCCAGCAGCCTAAGACAGGTCGCGAACACCGGGGAGCTGTTTTTT. It codes for CASSLRQVANTGELFF.

This clone has only one observation. The chain is built from TRBV4-2 and TRBJ2-3; TRBD2 agrees at 7 bases. The V gene end was trimmed by 1 base and the J gene end by 6 bases; junction bases not matched to a gene: 7. CDR1 LGHNA and CDR2 YNFKEQ come from the germline V gene. CDR3 length: 15 amino acids. For the CDR3, the DNA is TGTGCCAGCAGCCAAGCTTGGGGGGGGAGGGATACGCAGTATTTT. Protein sequence: CASSQAWGGRDTQYF.

CDR3 DNA: TGTGCCAGCAGCCAAGATAAGGGACTAGCGGGAAGTGAGACCCAGTACTTC. Translating gives CASSQDKGLAGSETQYF. The chain is built from TRBV3-1 (or the pseudogene TRBV3-2) and TRBJ2-5, with 13 nucleotides matching TRBD2. The CDR3 extends over 17 amino acids. Germline assignment: CDR1 LGHDT and CDR2 YNNKEL (reference sequence). V was pared by 0 bases and J by 5 bases, with 6 bases of the junction left unmatched.

This chain connects TRBV18 to TRBJ1-6, with 7 bases lining up with TRBD1. V gave up 5 bases and J gave up 5 bases; unmatched junction bases: 6. The V gene's germline CDR1 is KGHSH and CDR2 LQKENI. The length of the CDR3 is 15 residues. CDR3 DNA: TGTGCCAGCTCAACGACAGGGAATAATAATTCACCCCTCCACTTT. Its protein is CASSTTGNNNSPLHF.

The chain recombines TRBV27 with TRBJ1-1; D remains ambiguous. CDR1 is MNHEY, CDR2 SMNVEV, per germline (reference sequence). The CDR3 extends over 13 amino acids. V lost 5 bases, J lost 1 base, and 8 bases lay in between. CDR3 residues: CASSLQSNTEAFF. DNA of the CDR3: TGTGCCAGCAGTCTACAGTCGAACACTGAAGCTTTCTTT.

This sequence joins TRBV5-1 and TRBJ2-2; 10 nucleotides agree with TRBD1. CDR1 SGHRS and CDR2 YFSETQ come from the germline V gene. This CDR3 contains 14 residues. J lost 7 bases, V lost 1 base, and 1 base had no gene match. CDR3 coding DNA: TGCGCCAGCAGCTTGTGGACAGGGGGCGGGGAGCTGTTTTTT. Protein product: CASSLWTGGGELFF. Together with reference TRBV5-1 and TRBJ2-2, the CDR3 gives the full variable domain: KAGVTQTPRYLIKTRGQQVTLSCSPISGHRSVSWYQQTPGQGLQFLFEYFSETQRNKGNFPGRFSGRQFSNSRSEMNVSTLELGDSALYLCASSLWTGGGELFFGEGSRLTVL.

This rearrangement joins TRBV7-3 to TRBJ2-3; 7 positions match TRBD2. V shed 2 bases, J shed 1 base, and the junction held 0 bases outside the gene matches. The CDR3 sequence is 14 residues long. Germline V gives CDR1 SGHTA, CDR2 FQGTGA. The CDR3 DNA follows: TGTGCCAGCAGCTTACGGGGGGGCACAGATACGCAGTATTTT. Encoded protein: CASSLRGGTDTQYF.

The V gene is TRBV25-1, the J gene TRBJ1-6, with 8 positions matching TRBD1. The ends lost 10 bases at V and 7 bases at J; junction bases unmatched: 9. Germline loops: CDR1 MGHDK, CDR2 SYGVNS. The CDR3 loop spans 14 amino acids. The CDR3 sequence: CATQGARINSPLHF. The CDR3, as DNA: TGTGCCACCCAGGGGGCGCGCATAAATTCACCCCTCCACTTT.

V gene TRBV21-1 combines with J gene TRBJ2-5; the table calls TRBD2, which could not be checked here. TRBV21-1 is assigned pseudogene status. This CDR3 region has 18 residues. In nucleotides, the CDR3 is TGTGCCAGCAGCAAAATAGGACTAGCGGGAGGTGTGCAAGAGACCCAGTACTTC. Its protein product is CASSKIGLAGGVQETQYF.

The chain employs TRBV24-1 and TRBJ1-1, with TRBD1 as a possible D gene (5 bases). Trimming removed 6 bases at V and 1 base at J, with 11 bases between. The CDR3 consists of 14 residues. Germline-derived CDR1 and CDR2 are KGHDR and SFDVKD. CDR3 DNA: TGTGCCACCAGTTCCGCGGGGCCGAACACTGAAGCTTTCTTT. Translating it yields CATSSAGPNTEAFF.

The count of this clone is one. The chain recombines TRBV6-2 or TRBV6-3 with TRBJ2-1, with D possibly matching TRBD2 (5 bases). The CDR3 has 14 residues. V was shortened by 5 bases and J by 2 bases, with 10 bases between the two germline ends. Germline V gene sequence: CDR1 MNHEY, CDR2 SVGEGT. This CDR3 reads CASSPPAAYNEQFF. DNA of the CDR3: TGTGCCAGCAGTCCCCCAGCGGCCTACAATGAGCAGTTCTTC.

V and J are TRBV12-5 and TRBJ1-1, with TRBD1 identical over 9 bases. The CDR3 is 17 amino acids. Trimming cost V 1 base and J 6 bases; bases outside gene matches: 12. Germline values: CDR1 LGHNT, CDR2 FRNRAP. CDR3 loop: CASGLGASTGGRPEAFF. CDR3 nucleotide sequence: TGTGCTAGTGGTTTGGGAGCTTCGACAGGGGGGAGGCCTGAAGCTTTCTTT.

The chain uses TRBV3-1 (or the pseudogene TRBV3-2) and TRBJ2-4, with TRBD2 as a possible D gene (6 bases). V gave up 4 bases and J gave up 0 bases, with 13 bases separating them. Germline values: CDR1 LGHDT, CDR2 YNNKEL (reference sequence). The CDR3 contains 16 residues. CDR3: CASSPGQGGAKNIQYF. In DNA, the CDR3 is TGTGCCAGCAGCCCCGGGCAGGGAGGAGCCAAAAACATTCAGTACTTC.

This chain links TRBV2 with TRBJ1-5, with D perhaps matching TRBD1 (6 bases). The V end was cut by 6 bases, the J end by 3 bases, with 9 bases between. The CDR3 totals 13 residues. Per the germline V gene, CDR1 is SNHLY and CDR2 is FYNNEI. The CDR3 bases are TGTGCCAGCAGCCGGGACACCAATCAGCCCCAGCATTTT. Encoded protein: CASSRDTNQPQHF. Combining the CDR3 with reference TRBV2 and TRBJ1-5 gives the whole variable domain EPEVTQTPSHQVTQMGQEVILRCVPISNHLYFYWYRQILGQKVEFLVSFYNNEISEKSEIFDDQFSVERPDGSNFTLKIRSTKLEDSAMYFCASSRDTNQPQHFGDGTRLSIL.

The J gene is TRBJ2-2, the V gene TRBV4-3; D is unclear. V was pared by 4 bases and J by 0 bases, with 15 bases between. Germline V gene sequence: CDR1 LGHNA, CDR2 YSLEER. The CDR3 has 17 residues. The CDR3 loop reads CASSLLWPGSNTGELFF. In DNA, the CDR3 is TGCGCCAGCAGCCTCCTCTGGCCAGGATCGAACACCGGGGAGCTGTTTTTT.

This clone was seen once. This specimen includes other DNA sequences encoding the same CDR3. The V call is TRBV5-6, the J call TRBJ1-3; D uncertain. The CDR3 extends over 14 amino acids. V lost 4 bases, J lost 4 bases, and 12 bases lay in between. Germline V gene lookup returns CDR1 SGHDT and CDR2 YYEEEE. CDR3 sequence: CASSLPAGGNTIYF. In nucleotides, the CDR3 is TGTGCCAGCAGCCTGCCGGCGGGCGGAAACACCATATATTTT.

Only a few counts were recorded for this clone. The chain couples TRBV11-2 to TRBJ2-1; maybe TRBD1 (6 bases). V shed 8 bases and J shed 9 bases, with 20 bases lying between them. The germline V gene has CDR1 SGHAT and CDR2 FQNNGV. The CDR3 covers 14 residues. This chain's CDR3 is CASHPGVQYSEQFF. DNA for the CDR3: TGTGCCAGCCACCCAGGGGTCCAATATAGTGAGCAGTTCTTC.